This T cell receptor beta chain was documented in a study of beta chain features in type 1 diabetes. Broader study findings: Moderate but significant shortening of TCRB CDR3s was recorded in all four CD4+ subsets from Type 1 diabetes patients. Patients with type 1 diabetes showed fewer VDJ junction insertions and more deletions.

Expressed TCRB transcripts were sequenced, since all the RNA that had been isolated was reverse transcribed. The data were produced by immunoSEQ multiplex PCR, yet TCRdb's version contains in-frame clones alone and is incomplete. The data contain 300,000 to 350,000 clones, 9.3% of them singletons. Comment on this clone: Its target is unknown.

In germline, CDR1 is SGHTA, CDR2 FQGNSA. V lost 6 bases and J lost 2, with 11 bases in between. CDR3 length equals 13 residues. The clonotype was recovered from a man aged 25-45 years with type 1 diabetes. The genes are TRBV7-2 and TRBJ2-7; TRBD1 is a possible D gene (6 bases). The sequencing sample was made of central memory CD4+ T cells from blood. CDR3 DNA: TGTGCCAGCAGTACAAACAGGGCCTACGAGCAGTACTTC. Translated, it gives CASSTNRAYEQYF.